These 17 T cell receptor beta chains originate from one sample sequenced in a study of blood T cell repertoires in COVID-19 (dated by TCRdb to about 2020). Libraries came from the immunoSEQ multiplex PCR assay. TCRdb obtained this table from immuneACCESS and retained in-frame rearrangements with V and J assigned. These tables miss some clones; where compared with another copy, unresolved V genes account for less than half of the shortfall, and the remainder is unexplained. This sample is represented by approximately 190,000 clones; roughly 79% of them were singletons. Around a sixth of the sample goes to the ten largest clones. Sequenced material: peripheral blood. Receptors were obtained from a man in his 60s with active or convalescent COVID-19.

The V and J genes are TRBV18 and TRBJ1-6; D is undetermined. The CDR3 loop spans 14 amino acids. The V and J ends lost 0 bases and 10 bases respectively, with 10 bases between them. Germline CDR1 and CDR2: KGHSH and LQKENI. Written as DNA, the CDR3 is TGTGCCAGCTCACCACCTTTTGCAGGATCACCCCTCCACTTT. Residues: CASSPPFAGSPLHF. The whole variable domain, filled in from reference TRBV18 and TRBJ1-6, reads NAGVMQNPRHLVRRRGQEARLRCSPMKGHSHVYWYRQLPEEGLKFMVYLQKENIIDESGMPKERFSAEFPKEGPSILRIQQVVRGDSAAYFCASSPPFAGSPLHFGNGTRLTVT.

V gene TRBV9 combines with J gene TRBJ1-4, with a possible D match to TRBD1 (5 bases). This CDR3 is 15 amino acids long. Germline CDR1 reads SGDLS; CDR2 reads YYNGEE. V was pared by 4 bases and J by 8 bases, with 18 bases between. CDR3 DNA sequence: TGTGCCAGCAGCTCATGGGAGGGAGGGGACGAAAAACTGTTTTTT. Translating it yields CASSSWEGGDEKLFF.

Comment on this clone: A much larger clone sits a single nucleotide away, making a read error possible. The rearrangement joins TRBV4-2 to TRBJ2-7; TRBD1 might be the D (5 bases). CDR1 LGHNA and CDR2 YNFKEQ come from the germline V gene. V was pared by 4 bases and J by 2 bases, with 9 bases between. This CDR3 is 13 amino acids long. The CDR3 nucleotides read TGTGCCAGCAGCCCCCCAGGGACCTACGAGCAGTACTTC. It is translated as CASSPPGTYEQYF.

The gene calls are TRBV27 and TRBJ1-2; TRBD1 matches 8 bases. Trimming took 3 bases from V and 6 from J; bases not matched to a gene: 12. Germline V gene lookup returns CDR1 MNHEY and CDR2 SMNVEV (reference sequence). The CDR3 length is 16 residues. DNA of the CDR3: TGTGCCAGCAGTTTTGGAAGTGGGGGACAGGCCGATGGCTACACCTTC. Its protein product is CASSFGSGGQADGYTF.

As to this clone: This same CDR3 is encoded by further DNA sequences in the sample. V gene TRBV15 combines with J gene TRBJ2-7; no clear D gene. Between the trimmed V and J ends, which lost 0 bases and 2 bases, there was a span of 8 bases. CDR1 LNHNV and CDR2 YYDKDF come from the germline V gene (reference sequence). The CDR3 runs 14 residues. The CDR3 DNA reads TGTGCCACCAGCAGAGAAGGCGGTCCCTACGAGCAGTACTTC. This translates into CATSREGGPYEQYF. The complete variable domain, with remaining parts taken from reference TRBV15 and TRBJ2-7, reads DAMVIQNPRYQVTQFGKPVTLSCSQTLNHNVMYWYQQKSSQAPKLLFHYYDKDFNNEADTPDNFQSRRPNTSFCFLDIRSPGLGDTAMYLCATSREGGPYEQYFGPGTRLTVT.

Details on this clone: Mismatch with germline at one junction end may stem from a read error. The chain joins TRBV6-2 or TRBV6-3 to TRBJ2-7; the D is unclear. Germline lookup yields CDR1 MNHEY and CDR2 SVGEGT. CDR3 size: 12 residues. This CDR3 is CASSSVSCEQYF. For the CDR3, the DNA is TGTGCCAGCAGTTCCGTATCCTGCGAGCAGTACTTC.

DNA of the CDR3: TGTGCCAGCAGTTACTCGCGACAGGGGAACACTGAAGCTTTCTTT. Protein sequence: CASSYSRQGNTEAFF. The rearrangement joins TRBV6-5 to TRBJ1-1; 7 nucleotides line up with TRBD1. From germline, CDR1 is MNHEY and CDR2 SVGAGI. J gave up 1 base and V 0 bases, and 2 bases lay outside the gene matches. This CDR3 is 15 amino acids long.

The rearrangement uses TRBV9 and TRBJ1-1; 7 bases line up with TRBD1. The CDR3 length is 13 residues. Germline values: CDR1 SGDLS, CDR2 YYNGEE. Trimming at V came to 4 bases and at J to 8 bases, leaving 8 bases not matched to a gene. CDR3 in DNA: TGTGCCAGCAGCCCTAATCAACAGGGGGAAGCTTTCTTT. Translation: CASSPNQQGEAFF.

The CDR3 sequence: CASSLAGGHEQFF. CDR3 nucleotide sequence: TGTGCCAGCAGTTTAGCGGGAGGACATGAGCAGTTCTTC. The chain has TRBV27 and TRBJ2-1; TRBD2 aligns across 8 bases. The CDR3 sequence is 13 residues long. In germline, CDR1 is MNHEY, CDR2 SMNVEV (reference sequence). The junction had 2 bases not matched to a gene; V was cut back by 2 bases and J by 8 bases.

In DNA form, the CDR3 reads TGTGCCAGCAGTCCCACCGGGTTGGGAGACACTGAAGCTTTCTTT. It translates to CASSPTGLGDTEAFF. The chain carries TRBV6-4 and TRBJ1-1; D is ambiguous. CDR3 length: 15 amino acids. Trimming shortened V by 5 bases and J by 3 bases, and 16 bases separated the two germline ends. CDR1 is MRHNA, CDR2 SNTAGT, per germline.

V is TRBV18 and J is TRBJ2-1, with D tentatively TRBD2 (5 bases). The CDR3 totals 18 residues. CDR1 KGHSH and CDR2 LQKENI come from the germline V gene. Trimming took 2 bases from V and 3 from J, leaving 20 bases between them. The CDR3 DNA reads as TGTGCCAGCTCACCAGGAGCCGGGGATCCAAATTACTACAATGAGCAGTTCTTC. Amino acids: CASSPGAGDPNYYNEQFF. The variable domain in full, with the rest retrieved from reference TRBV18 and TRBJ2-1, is NAGVMQNPRHLVRRRGQEARLRCSPMKGHSHVYWYRQLPEEGLKFMVYLQKENIIDESGMPKERFSAEFPKEGPSILRIQQVVRGDSAAYFCASSPGAGDPNYYNEQFFGPGTRLTVL.

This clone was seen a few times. This CDR3 is CASSYSRQVNTGELFF. The CDR3 nucleotides are TGTGCCAGCAGTTACTCGAGACAGGTGAACACCGGGGAGCTGTTTTTT. The rearrangement uses TRBV6-6 and TRBJ2-2; maybe TRBD1 (6 bases). V shed 0 bases and J shed 1 base, with 9 bases lying between them. This CDR3 has 16 amino acids. Germline CDR1 reads MNHNY; CDR2 reads SVGAGI (reference sequence).

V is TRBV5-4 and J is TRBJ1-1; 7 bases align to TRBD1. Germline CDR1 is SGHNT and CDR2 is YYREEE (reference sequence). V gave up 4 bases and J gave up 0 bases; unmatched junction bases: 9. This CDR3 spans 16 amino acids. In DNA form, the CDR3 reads TGTGCCAGCAGCCCCCGGACAGGCTCCGTGAACACTGAAGCTTTCTTT. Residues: CASSPRTGSVNTEAFF.

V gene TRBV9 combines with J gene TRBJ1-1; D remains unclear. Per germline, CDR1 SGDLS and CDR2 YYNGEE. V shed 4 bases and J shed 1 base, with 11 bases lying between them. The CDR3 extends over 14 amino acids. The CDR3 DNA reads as TGTGCCAGCAGCCCGGAGGTTAGGAACACTGAAGCTTTCTTT. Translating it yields CASSPEVRNTEAFF.

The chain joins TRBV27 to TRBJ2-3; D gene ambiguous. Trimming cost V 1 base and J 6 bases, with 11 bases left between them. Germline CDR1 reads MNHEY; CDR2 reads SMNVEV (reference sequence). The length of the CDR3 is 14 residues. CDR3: CASSLYWPSDTQYF. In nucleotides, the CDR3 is TGTGCCAGCAGTTTATATTGGCCTTCCGATACGCAGTATTTT.

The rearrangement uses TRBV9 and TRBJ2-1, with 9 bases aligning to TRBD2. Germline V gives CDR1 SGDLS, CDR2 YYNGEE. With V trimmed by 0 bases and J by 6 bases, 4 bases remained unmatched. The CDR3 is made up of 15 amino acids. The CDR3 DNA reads TGTGCCAGCAGCGTAGTGGGCGGGAGGGGCAATGAGCAGTTCTTC. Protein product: CASSVVGGRGNEQFF.

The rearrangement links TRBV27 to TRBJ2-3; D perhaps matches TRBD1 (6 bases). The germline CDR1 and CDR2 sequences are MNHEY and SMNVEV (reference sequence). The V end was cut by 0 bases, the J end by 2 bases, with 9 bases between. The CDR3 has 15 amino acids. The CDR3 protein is CASSLSRGYTDTQYF. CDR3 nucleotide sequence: TGTGCCAGCAGTTTATCCAGGGGTTACACAGATACGCAGTATTTT.